The 30 T cell receptor beta chains below come from one sample, sequenced in a study of T cell responses to AZD1222 COVID-19 vaccine. The table came from immunoSEQ multiplex PCR; TCRdb's copy has only in-frame clones and leaves some out. The table includes more than 150,000 clones, just over 85% detected once. This material consisted of peripheral blood, taken on day 0 of AZD1222 vaccination. The source is an adult in good health.

The V gene is TRBV7-9, the J gene TRBJ1-2; 8 bases are a match to TRBD1. Unmatched junction bases numbered 5, after V lost 5 bases and J lost 0 bases. The CDR3 is 15 residues long. Germline-derived CDR1 and CDR2 are SEHNR and FQNEAQ (reference sequence). The CDR3 region is CASSRDRSANYGYTF. CDR3 DNA sequence: TGTGCCAGCAGCAGGGACAGGTCGGCTAACTATGGCTACACCTTC.

V usage is TRBV5-1 and J usage is TRBJ2-1; D may match TRBD1 or TRBD2 (5 bases each). Germline V gives CDR1 SGHRS, CDR2 YFSETQ. V shed 3 bases and J shed 4 bases, with 14 bases lying between them. The CDR3 consists of 15 residues. This CDR3 is CASSSIGTGYNEQFF. The CDR3 coding sequence is TGCGCCAGCAGCTCAATTGGGACGGGATACAATGAGCAGTTCTTC.

This clone was seen once. The CDR3 DNA follows: TGTGCCAGTAGGCCGGGGGGATCAGAGACCCAGTACTTC. It yields the protein CASRPGGSETQYF. The chain couples TRBV19 to TRBJ2-5; TRBD2 matches at 7 bases. The CDR3 runs 13 residues. V gave up 6 bases and J gave up 4 bases; unmatched junction bases: 5. Germline V gives CDR1 LNHDA, CDR2 SQIVND (reference sequence). Full variable domain (rest looked up from reference TRBV19 and TRBJ2-5): DGGITQSPKYLFRKEGQNVTLSCEQNLNHDAMYWYRQDPGQGLRLIYYSQIVNDFQKGDIAEGYSVSREKKESFPLTVTSAQKNPTAFYLCASRPGGSETQYFGPGTRLLVL.

A word on this clone: Other DNA sequences from this sample encode an identical CDR3 as well. V gene TRBV27 combines with J gene TRBJ1-2, with D perhaps TRBD1 (6 bases). V was pared by 5 bases and J by 2 bases, with 9 bases between. The CDR3 sequence is 13 residues long. The germline V gene has CDR1 MNHEY and CDR2 SMNVEV (reference sequence). CDR3 sequence (DNA): TGTGCCAGCAGTCCAGGACAGAACTATGGCTACACCTTC. It specifies CASSPGQNYGYTF.

The table lists this clone with a few counts. The chain combines TRBV9 with TRBJ2-7; 9 nucleotides align to TRBD1. Per germline, CDR1 SGDLS and CDR2 YYNGEE. This CDR3 is 16 amino acids long. Unmatched junction bases numbered 9, after V lost 0 bases and J lost 5 bases. The DNA for the CDR3 is TGTGCCAGCAGCGTAGCTTCGGGACAGGGAATCCACGAGCAGTACTTC. This translates into CASSVASGQGIHEQYF.

V is TRBV7-9 and J is TRBJ1-2; D gene ambiguous. V was clipped by 4 bases and J by 8 bases, with 20 bases between them. The CDR3 is 15 amino acids. CDR1 and CDR2 from the germline V gene are SEHNR and FQNEAQ (reference sequence). This CDR3 is CASSSPVAPLLGYTF. DNA for the CDR3: TGTGCCAGCAGCTCACCTGTCGCGCCGTTGCTCGGCTACACCTTC.

The chain uses TRBV5-1 and TRBJ1-1, with 8 bases lining up with TRBD1. Germline lookup yields CDR1 SGHRS and CDR2 YFSETQ. The CDR3 has 14 amino acids. With 2 bases clipped from V and 3 bases from J, the junction kept 3 bases outside the gene matches. The CDR3, as DNA: TGCGCCAGCAGCTTCCTGACAGGGGACACTGAAGCTTTCTTT. The encoded protein is CASSFLTGDTEAFF.

The rearrangement links TRBV2 to TRBJ2-7; tentatively, D is TRBD2 (7 bases). Trimming took off 6 bases at V and 6 bases at J, with 15 bases between the two ends. The CDR3 has 13 residues. Germline V gives CDR1 SNHLY, CDR2 FYNNEI. The CDR3 is CASRGGGEIEQYF. The CDR3, as DNA: TGTGCCAGCAGAGGAGGGGGGGAGATCGAGCAGTACTTC.

V and J are TRBV29-1 and TRBJ2-4; D possibly corresponds to TRBD2 (5 bases). Germline CDR1 is SQVTM and CDR2 is ANQGSEA. Trimming stripped 4 bases from V and 6 bases from J, with 16 bases between. CDR3 length: 14 amino acids. The CDR3 DNA reads as TGCAGCGTTGTCGACGGGATTGGCGGAAACATTCAGTACTTC. This encodes CSVVDGIGGNIQYF.

This clone showed up just a few times. The same CDR3 arises from other DNA sequences in this sample as well. The chain recombines TRBV19 with TRBJ2-7; 8 nucleotides align to TRBD2. CDR1 is LNHDA and CDR2 is SQIVND in the germline V gene (reference sequence). This CDR3 contains 12 residues. V dropped 4 bases and J dropped 7; count of bases not matched to a gene: 3. The CDR3 is CASSNRGGEQYF. CDR3 DNA: TGTGCCAGTAGTAACCGGGGGGGTGAGCAGTACTTC.

The rearrangement links TRBV18 to TRBJ1-1; D remains ambiguous. The CDR3 is made up of 15 amino acids. Trimming removed 3 bases at V and 5 bases at J, with 16 bases between. The germline gives CDR1 KGHSH, CDR2 LQKENI. CDR3 coding DNA: TGTGCCAGCTCACCGAAAGCCAACGGGAGGACTGAAGCTTTCTTT. Amino acid sequence: CASSPKANGRTEAFF. Full variable domain (remainder filled in from reference TRBV18 and TRBJ1-1): NAGVMQNPRHLVRRRGQEARLRCSPMKGHSHVYWYRQLPEEGLKFMVYLQKENIIDESGMPKERFSAEFPKEGPSILRIQQVVRGDSAAYFCASSPKANGRTEAFFGQGTRLTVV.

The chain couples TRBV9 to TRBJ1-2; D gene ambiguous. The ends were cut back, 6 bases at V and 2 bases at J, with 11 bases in the middle. CDR1 is SGDLS, CDR2 YYNGEE, per germline. CDR3 size: 13 residues. CDR3 DNA sequence: TGTGCCAGCAATAGGGCAGCGAACTATGGCTACACCTTC. It specifies CASNRAANYGYTF. Using reference TRBV9 and TRBJ1-2 for the parts outside the CDR3, the full variable domain is DSGVTQTPKHLITATGQRVTLRCSPRSGDLSVYWYQQSLDQGLQFLIQYYNGEERAKGNILERFSAQQFPDLHSELNLSSLELGDSALYFCASNRAANYGYTFGSGTRLTVV.

This clone has just one count. The rearrangement uses TRBV12-5 and TRBJ2-6; 10 bases are shared with TRBD2. The CDR3 runs 18 residues. The V and J ends lost 3 bases and 3 bases, in that order; junction bases with no gene match: 8. CDR1 is LGHNT, CDR2 FRNRAP, per germline. The CDR3 is CASGFLAGVFFGANVLTF. CDR3 coding DNA: TGTGCTAGTGGTTTCCTAGCGGGAGTTTTTTTTGGGGCCAACGTCCTGACTTTC. Using reference TRBV12-5 and TRBJ2-6 for the parts outside the CDR3, the full variable domain is DARVTQTPRHKVTEMGQEVTMRCQPILGHNTVFWYRQTMMQGLELLAYFRNRAPLDDSGMPKDRFSAEMPDATLATLKIQPSEPRDSAVYFCASGFLAGVFFGANVLTFGAGSRLTVL.

The gene calls are TRBV2 and TRBJ1-5; D gene unclear. Trimming cost V 6 bases and J 2 bases, with 11 bases left between them. Germline V gives CDR1 SNHLY, CDR2 FYNNEI. This CDR3 comprises 14 residues. CDR3 loop: CASSGLSRNQPQHF. The CDR3 DNA sequence: TGTGCCAGCAGCGGACTATCTCGCAATCAGCCCCAGCATTTT.

The CDR3 bases are TGTGCCAGCAGTGAAAGGGGGGTTAGGAATGGCTACACCTTC. Protein: CASSERGVRNGYTF. The chain combines TRBV6-1 with TRBJ1-2; a weak D match, TRBD1 (6 bases). The CDR3 covers 14 residues. Germline V lookup: CDR1 MNHNS, CDR2 SASEGT. Trimming pared 2 bases from V and 6 bases from J, leaving 13 bases between.

The genes are TRBV9 and TRBJ2-2; D perhaps matches TRBD1 (6 bases). Trimming took off 5 bases at V and 14 bases at J, with 16 bases between the two ends. Germline-derived CDR1 and CDR2 are SGDLS and YYNGEE. The CDR3 runs to 12 residues. The CDR3 sequence is CASSDRDISLFF. CDR3 coding DNA: TGTGCCAGCAGTGACCGGGACATATCCCTGTTTTTT.

The sample holds many counts of this clone. This chain uses TRBV6-1 with TRBJ1-5; D uncertain. This CDR3 spans 14 amino acids. The germline V gene encodes CDR1 MNHNS and CDR2 SASEGT. Trimming removed 2 bases at V and 9 bases at J, with 14 bases between. This chain's CDR3 is CASSERSRLSPQHF. In nucleotides, the CDR3 is TGTGCCAGCAGTGAACGAAGCCGACTTTCGCCCCAGCATTTT.

This chain links TRBV18 with TRBJ2-2; TRBD1 agrees at 8 bases. This CDR3 region has 15 residues. J lost 3 bases, V lost 4 bases, and 4 bases had no gene match. Germline V gene sequence: CDR1 KGHSH, CDR2 LQKENI. For the CDR3, the DNA is TGTGCCAGCTCACGGGGACAGGCCGACACCGGGGAGCTGTTTTTT. Amino acids: CASSRGQADTGELFF. Complete variable domain (other parts from reference TRBV18 and TRBJ2-2): NAGVMQNPRHLVRRRGQEARLRCSPMKGHSHVYWYRQLPEEGLKFMVYLQKENIIDESGMPKERFSAEFPKEGPSILRIQQVVRGDSAAYFCASSRGQADTGELFFGEGSRLTVL.

CDR3: CAWSSGQGANSPLHF. The DNA for the CDR3 is TGTGCCTGGAGTTCGGGACAGGGGGCGAATTCACCCCTCCACTTT. The chain is built from TRBV30 and TRBJ1-6, with 12 bases aligning to TRBD1. The V gene end was trimmed by 2 bases and the J gene end by 7 bases; junction bases not matched to a gene: 3. Germline lookup yields CDR1 GTSNPN and CDR2 SVGIG (reference sequence). This CDR3 is 15 amino acids long. Looking up the rest from reference TRBV30 and TRBJ1-6 gives the full variable domain: SQTIHQWPATLVQPVGSPLSLECTVEGTSNPNLYWYRQAAGRGLQLLFYSVGIGQISSEVPQNLSASRPQDRQFILSSKKLLLSDSGFYLCAWSSGQGANSPLHFGNGTRLTVT.

This clone was counted a single time. V usage is TRBV2 and J usage is TRBJ2-5; D may match TRBD1 or TRBD2 (6 bases each). V dropped 7 bases and J dropped 5 bases, with 20 bases sitting between them. Per the germline V gene, CDR1 is SNHLY and CDR2 is FYNNEI. There are 15 residues in the CDR3. The CDR3 DNA is TGTGCCAGCACCGAGGGGGGAATGCCTGGGGAGACCCAGTACTTC. It is translated as CASTEGGMPGETQYF.

The genes are TRBV29-1 and TRBJ1-2; TRBD1 might be the D (5 bases). This CDR3 contains 13 residues. Germline CDR1 reads SQVTM; CDR2 reads ANQGSEA. V shed 5 bases and J shed 8 bases, with 18 bases lying between them. The CDR3 is CSVSPRASGGYTF. CDR3 sequence (DNA): TGCAGCGTTAGTCCCAGGGCTTCGGGAGGCTACACCTTC.

This clone appeared a single time. The gene calls are TRBV28 and TRBJ1-3, with TRBD1 matching over 9 bases. Germline values: CDR1 MDHEN, CDR2 SYDVKM. The V segment lost 8 bases and the J segment 3 bases; nucleotides outside the gene matches: 17. This CDR3 region has 18 residues. DNA for the CDR3: TGTGCCAGCCGGGGACAGGAGAACAGGGGGCTAAGTGGAAACACCATATATTTT. It is translated as CASRGQENRGLSGNTIYF. Variable domain in full (rest from reference TRBV28 and TRBJ1-3): DVKVTQSSRYLVKRTGEKVFLECVQDMDHENMFWYRQDPGLGLRLIYFSYDVKMKEKGDIPEGYSVSREKKERFSLILESASTNQTSMYLCASRGQENRGLSGNTIYFGEGSWLTVV.

The V and J genes are TRBV3-1 (or the pseudogene TRBV3-2) and TRBJ2-1, with a tentative D call TRBD1 (6 bases). CDR1 and CDR2 from the germline V gene are LGHDT and YNNKEL (reference sequence). V was trimmed by 2 bases and J by 2 bases, leaving 13 bases between them. CDR3 size: 16 residues. The CDR3, as DNA: TGTGCCAGCAGCCAACTCACAGGGCTTGCCTACAATGAGCAGTTCTTC. Residues: CASSQLTGLAYNEQFF.

The rearrangement links TRBV6-5 to TRBJ1-4, with a tentative D call TRBD1 (5 bases). Germline lookup yields CDR1 MNHEY and CDR2 SVGAGI. The CDR3 is made up of 13 amino acids. The ends were cut back, 11 bases at V and 8 bases at J, with 18 bases in the middle. The CDR3 reads CAVSRELGEKLFF. CDR3 in DNA: TGTGCCGTCTCCAGGGAACTAGGAGAAAAACTGTTTTTT.

CDR3 protein: CASSSTGATNEKLFF. The CDR3 coding sequence is TGCGCCAGCAGCTCCACAGGGGCAACTAATGAAAAACTGTTTTTT. V usage is TRBV5-1 and J usage is TRBJ1-4; 7 bases map to TRBD1. The CDR3 length is 15 residues. With 3 bases clipped from V and 0 bases from J, the junction kept 2 bases outside the gene matches. Germline CDR1 reads SGHRS; CDR2 reads YFSETQ.

The rearrangement joins TRBV10-2 to TRBJ1-4; maybe TRBD1 (6 bases). CDR1 and CDR2 (germline): WSHSY, SAAADI. The CDR3 consists of 16 residues. Trimming shortened V by 3 bases and J by 8 bases, and 19 bases separated the two germline ends. The CDR3 coding sequence is TGCGCCAGCAGTGAATTGTGGACAGCCCCTTACGAAAAACTGTTTTTT. This encodes CASSELWTAPYEKLFF.

The CDR3 coding sequence is TGTGCCAGCAGTTACGGGACAGGAGCAACTAATGAAAAACTGTTTTTT. It translates to CASSYGTGATNEKLFF. The chain links TRBV6-5 to TRBJ1-4; TRBD1 matches 8 bases. CDR1 is MNHEY and CDR2 is SVGAGI in the germline V gene. This CDR3 is built from 16 residues. V gave up 2 bases and J gave up 0 bases; unmatched junction bases: 2.

The rearrangement links TRBV6-5 to TRBJ2-7; D might be TRBD1 (6 bases). The CDR3 runs to 14 residues. CDR1 MNHEY and CDR2 SVGAGI come from the germline V gene. Between the trimmed V and J ends, which lost 7 bases and 0 bases, there was a span of 13 bases. The CDR3 region is CASNRQESSYEQYF. For the CDR3, the DNA is TGTGCCAGCAACAGACAGGAGAGCTCCTACGAGCAGTACTTC.

J is TRBJ1-5 and V is TRBV18; possible D gene TRBD1, 6 bases. Germline assignment: CDR1 KGHSH and CDR2 LQKENI. Deletions cut 5 bases from V and 3 bases from J, with 17 bases between. This CDR3 region has 16 residues. This CDR3 reads CASSTSTTGSNQPQHF. The CDR3 nucleotides are TGTGCCAGCTCAACCTCAACAACAGGGTCCAATCAGCCCCAGCATTTT.

This rearrangement joins TRBV29-1 to TRBJ1-2, with 7 bases aligning to TRBD1. Germline CDR1 is SQVTM and CDR2 is ANQGSEA. J lost 4 bases, V lost 7 bases, and 6 bases had no gene match. The CDR3 has 12 residues. The CDR3 bases are TGCAGCGGGGGGGGACAGCTCTATGGCTACACCTTC. This encodes CSGGGQLYGYTF.